A selection of T cell receptor beta chains follows, all from one sample in a study of identifying expanded T cells in peripheral blood. Sequencing was performed with immunoSEQ multiplex PCR; in TCRdb, only in-frame clones are kept and a portion is missing. The sample contains 65,000 to 95,000 clones, roughly 84% of which appear only once. The sequencing sample was made of blood. All receptors derive from a person aged 18 to 69 in good health. Each CDR3 is given with its conserved first and last residue. Each record gives: D gene, V gene, J gene, clone size, CDR3 DNA, CDR3 protein. The D gene is left open where the match is weak. Clone size is given for some rows only: seen once, a few or many times, or a class if the clone is expanded.

d_gene: TRBD2; v_gene: TRBV19; j_gene: TRBJ2-1; abundance: NA; CDR3nt: TGTGCCAGCTCCAGCGGGAGGGTACCCAATGAGCAGTTCTTC; CDR3aa: CASSSGRVPNEQFF
d_gene: NA; v_gene: TRBV5-4; j_gene: TRBJ1-1; abundance: few; CDR3nt: TGTGCCAGCAGCTTGGTGGGGGGGCCCACTGAAGCTTTCTTT; CDR3aa: CASSLVGGPTEAFF
d_gene: NA; v_gene: TRBV29-1; j_gene: TRBJ2-2; abundance: NA; CDR3nt: TGCAGCGTTGAAACAGGGGAGGCCCGGGAGCTGTTTTTT; CDR3aa: CSVETGEARELFF
d_gene: NA; v_gene: TRBV21-1; j_gene: TRBJ2-1; abundance: NA; CDR3nt: TGTGCCAGCAGCAAATCTTGCTCGGAAAGAAGGAGGGTTGAGCAGTTCTTC; CDR3aa: CASSKSCSERRRVEQFF
d_gene: NA; v_gene: TRBV19; j_gene: TRBJ2-2; abundance: few; CDR3nt: TGTGCCAGTAGTATAGGGGAAACTACCGGGGAGCTGTTTTTT; CDR3aa: CASSIGETTGELFF
d_gene: NA; v_gene: TRBV20-1; j_gene: TRBJ2-3; abundance: few; CDR3nt: TGCAGTGCTACCCGGGAGCCGCAGTATTTT; CDR3aa: CSATREPQYF
d_gene: NA; v_gene: TRBV7-8; j_gene: TRBJ2-1; abundance: NA; CDR3nt: TGTGCCAGCAGCTTAGGGTCCTTCACGGGACCCTTAAACAATGAGCAGTTCTTC; CDR3aa: CASSLGSFTGPLNNEQFF
d_gene: NA; v_gene: TRBV7-8; j_gene: TRBJ2-2; abundance: NA; CDR3nt: TGTGCCAGCAGCTCAGCAGCCGGGGAGCTGTTTTTT; CDR3aa: CASSSAAGELFF
d_gene: TRBD1; v_gene: TRBV7-2; j_gene: TRBJ1-2; abundance: NA; CDR3nt: TGTGCCAGCAGCTTATCCACTCAGGGGGCGCCCGGCTACACCTTC; CDR3aa: CASSLSTQGAPGYTF
d_gene: NA; v_gene: TRBV25-1; j_gene: TRBJ1-4; abundance: NA; CDR3nt: TGTGCCAGCAGTGAATCTGGGGATGGAAATGAAAAACTGTTTTTT; CDR3aa: CASSESGDGNEKLFF
d_gene: TRBD1; v_gene: TRBV6-1; j_gene: TRBJ2-3; abundance: few; CDR3nt: TGTGCCAGCAGTAGGACAGGGGGGAGCACAGATACGCAGTATTTT; CDR3aa: CASSRTGGSTDTQYF
d_gene: NA; v_gene: TRBV11-3; j_gene: TRBJ2-1; abundance: NA; CDR3nt: TGTGCCAGCAGCTTAGGTCCCGCAGGGGTCAACAATGAGCAGTTCTTC; CDR3aa: CASSLGPAGVNNEQFF
d_gene: NA; v_gene: TRBV7-2; j_gene: TRBJ1-5; abundance: once; CDR3nt: TGTGCCAGCAGCTTAGGAGGGGTTGGCAATCAGCCCCAGCATTTT; CDR3aa: CASSLGGVGNQPQHF
d_gene: NA; v_gene: TRBV7-2; j_gene: TRBJ2-1; abundance: NA; CDR3nt: TGTGCCAGCAGCCGGGAGTACGGCGTGTACAATGAGCAGTTCTTC; CDR3aa: CASSREYGVYNEQFF
d_gene: NA; v_gene: TRBV11-3; j_gene: TRBJ2-5; abundance: NA; CDR3nt: TGTGCCAGCAGCTTAGGAGAGACGGGGCAGACCCAGTACTTC; CDR3aa: CASSLGETGQTQYF
d_gene: NA; v_gene: TRBV5-1; j_gene: TRBJ1-1; abundance: NA; CDR3nt: TGCGCCAGCAGCTTTTCCTTAGCGAACACTGAAGCTTTCTTT; CDR3aa: CASSFSLANTEAFF
d_gene: TRBD1; v_gene: TRBV18; j_gene: TRBJ2-1; abundance: NA; CDR3nt: TGTGCCAGCTCACCACCGACAGGGCAACCCGGCTCCTACAATGAGCAGTTCTTC; CDR3aa: CASSPPTGQPGSYNEQFF
d_gene: TRBD1; v_gene: TRBV12-5; j_gene: TRBJ2-3; abundance: NA; CDR3nt: TGTGCTAGTGGTTTGGGCAGGGCCGGGACAGGGGAGTCAGATACGCAGTATTTT; CDR3aa: CASGLGRAGTGESDTQYF
d_gene: NA; v_gene: TRBV7-3; j_gene: TRBJ2-6; abundance: NA; CDR3nt: TGTGCCAGCAGCCCCGGACCGACCATCTCTGGGGCCAACGTCCTGACTTTC; CDR3aa: CASSPGPTISGANVLTF
d_gene: TRBD1; v_gene: TRBV7-6; j_gene: TRBJ2-7; abundance: few; CDR3nt: TGTGCCAGCAGCGCAAAGAGGGTACAGGGGGACTCCTACGAGCAGTACTTC; CDR3aa: CASSAKRVQGDSYEQYF
d_gene: TRBD1; v_gene: TRBV6-6; j_gene: TRBJ1-2; abundance: NA; CDR3nt: TGTGCCAGCAGTCCAGGGGGCTATGGCTACACCTTC; CDR3aa: CASSPGGYGYTF
d_gene: TRBD2; v_gene: TRBV7-9; j_gene: TRBJ2-1; abundance: NA; CDR3nt: TGTGCCAGCAGCACTTCCACGGGAGGGCCCTTCAATGAGCAGTTCTTC; CDR3aa: CASSTSTGGPFNEQFF
d_gene: TRBD1; v_gene: TRBV6-6; j_gene: TRBJ1-3; abundance: NA; CDR3nt: TGTGCCAGCAGTTACGCCCCGGGACAGATTGGAAACACCATATATTTT; CDR3aa: CASSYAPGQIGNTIYF
d_gene: TRBD1; v_gene: TRBV6-5; j_gene: TRBJ2-1; abundance: NA; CDR3nt: TGTGCCAGCAGGGGGGACAGGGGGCAGTACAATGAGCAGTTCTTC; CDR3aa: CASRGDRGQYNEQFF
d_gene: NA; v_gene: TRBV2; j_gene: TRBJ2-3; abundance: few; CDR3nt: TGTGCCAGCAGTGTTCTAGCGTTTGGAGATACGCAGTATTTT; CDR3aa: CASSVLAFGDTQYF
d_gene: TRBD1; v_gene: TRBV7-9; j_gene: TRBJ2-7; abundance: NA; CDR3nt: TGTGCCAGCAGCTTAACAGGGGGCCCATCCTACGAGCAGTACTTC; CDR3aa: CASSLTGGPSYEQYF
d_gene: NA; v_gene: TRBV29-1; j_gene: TRBJ1-2; abundance: once; CDR3nt: TGCAGCGTTGTCTTACTTGGAGAGGATGGCTACACCTTC; CDR3aa: CSVVLLGEDGYTF
d_gene: NA; v_gene: TRBV5-5; j_gene: TRBJ2-1; abundance: NA; CDR3nt: TGTGCCAGCAGCTTGGGGGCAGGCGCCTACAATGAGCAGTTCTTC; CDR3aa: CASSLGAGAYNEQFF
d_gene: NA; v_gene: TRBV9; j_gene: TRBJ1-2; abundance: NA; CDR3nt: TGTGCCAGCAGCGTAGAGGGACGGGACTATGGCTACACCTTC; CDR3aa: CASSVEGRDYGYTF
d_gene: NA; v_gene: TRBV7-9; j_gene: TRBJ2-5; abundance: NA; CDR3nt: TGTGCCAGCAGCTTATCGGGGGATGGGACCCAGTACTTC; CDR3aa: CASSLSGDGTQYF
d_gene: TRBD1; v_gene: TRBV27; j_gene: TRBJ1-5; abundance: NA; CDR3nt: TGTGCCAGCAGTTTATCGTCGGGACAGGGGCTCTTTAAACAGCCCCAGCATTTT; CDR3aa: CASSLSSGQGLFKQPQHF
d_gene: TRBD2; v_gene: TRBV11-2; j_gene: TRBJ2-3; abundance: NA; CDR3nt: TGTGCCAGCAGCTTAGCCGGGACTAGCGCCGGCACAGATACGCAGTATTTT; CDR3aa: CASSLAGTSAGTDTQYF
d_gene: TRBD1; v_gene: TRBV5-4; j_gene: TRBJ2-5; abundance: NA; CDR3nt: TGTGCCAGCAGCCCCGGACAGGCGATACAAGAGACCCAGTACTTC; CDR3aa: CASSPGQAIQETQYF